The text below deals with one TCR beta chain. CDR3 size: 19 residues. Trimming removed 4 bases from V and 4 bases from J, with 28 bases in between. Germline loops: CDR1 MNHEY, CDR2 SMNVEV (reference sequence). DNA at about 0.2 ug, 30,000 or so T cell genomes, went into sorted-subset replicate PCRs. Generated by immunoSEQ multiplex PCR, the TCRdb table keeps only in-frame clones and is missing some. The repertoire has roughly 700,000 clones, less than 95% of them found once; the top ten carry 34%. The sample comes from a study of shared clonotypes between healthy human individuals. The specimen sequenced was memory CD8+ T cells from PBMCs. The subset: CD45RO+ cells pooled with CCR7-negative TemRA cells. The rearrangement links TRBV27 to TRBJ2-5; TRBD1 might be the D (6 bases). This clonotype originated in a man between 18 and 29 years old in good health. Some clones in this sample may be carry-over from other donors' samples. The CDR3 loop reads CASSSFITNRAPTRETQYF. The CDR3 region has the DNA TGTGCCAGCAGTTCATTTATCACCAACAGGGCCCCGACCAGAGAGACCCAGTACTTC.